Below, one TCR beta chain is given with its context. Antigen unknown. The CDR3 is 16 residues long. Germline V gene lookup returns CDR1 SGHKS and CDR2 YYEKEE (reference sequence). V gave up 0 bases and J gave up 2 bases; unmatched junction bases: 5. The sample comes from a study of CD8 T cells in ankylosing spondylitis. Study-level findings and limits: A motif in TCR beta, a set of eight or nine highly homologous variants, appeared characteristic of ankylosing spondylitis blood.

By quantitative 5'-RACE with molecular barcodes, the TCR beta libraries were made. MiXCR was run by TCRdb on the 5' RACE reads, yielding one entry per CDR3 protein. The table shows 220,000 or so distinct CDR3 sequences, with 10% to 13% occurring only once. Sequenced sample: blood, either unsorted or a sorted T cell fraction (not recorded which). The sequence derives from a male donor with ankylosing spondylitis or in good health (not recorded which). This chain links TRBV5-5 with TRBJ2-7, with 10 nucleotides matching TRBD1. CDR3 loop: CASSLAGGTGAYEQYF. The CDR3 DNA reads as TGTGCCAGCAGCTTGGCCGGAGGGACAGGGGCCTACGAGCAGTACTTC.